The next 3 T cell receptor beta chains were all read from a single sample in a study of cytomegalovirus exposure and HLA in healthy donors (dated by TCRdb to 2016 to 2017). The library relied on the immunoSEQ multiplex PCR assay. The multiplex PCR relied on a mix of 60 forward primers for TCR Vbeta segments and 13 reverse primers for TCR Jbeta segments. Held by TCRdb, this immuneACCESS table contains in-frame sequences only and omits some clones. Under half of the omission traces to an unresolved V gene where checked; the cause of the rest is unknown. Counted in this sample were under 200,000 clones; around 78% of them appeared once. Around 2% of the sample lies in the top ten. Sequencing was carried out using PBMCs. All receptors come from a woman aged 25 to 39 in good health and CMV-seropositive.

V and J are TRBV5-1 and TRBJ2-2; 9 bases fit TRBD2. The CDR3 extends over 16 amino acids. Unmatched junction bases numbered 10, after V lost 4 bases and J lost 6 bases. CDR1 and CDR2 (germline): SGHRS, YFSETQ. CDR3 sequence (DNA): TGCGCCAGCAGCGGTTCCGGGACTAGCATGCCCGGGGAGCTGTTTTTT. This encodes CASSGSGTSMPGELFF.

This clone was seen a single time. This sequence joins TRBV11-2 and TRBJ2-7; tentatively, D is TRBD1 (5 bases). This CDR3 region has 16 residues. V lost 1 base to trimming and J lost 2 bases, with 15 bases between them. Germline V gene sequence: CDR1 SGHAT, CDR2 FQNNGV. The CDR3 spells CASSLVLGPSAYEQYF. The CDR3 DNA reads TGTGCCAGCAGCTTAGTGCTGGGGCCATCAGCCTACGAGCAGTACTTC.

The chain combines TRBV7-8 with TRBJ2-6, with TRBD1 matching 8 bases. Germline assignment: CDR1 SGHVS and CDR2 FQNEAQ. V shed 5 bases, J shed 0 bases, and the junction held 3 bases outside the gene matches. This CDR3 contains 16 residues. This chain's CDR3 is CASSRTGSSGANVLTF. DNA of the CDR3: TGTGCCAGCAGCCGGACAGGGAGCTCTGGGGCCAACGTCCTGACTTTC.